The following is a T cell receptor (beta chain) sequence with its context. The antigen remains unidentified. CDR1 and CDR2 from the germline V gene are MNHEY and SVGAGI. The CDR3 covers 16 residues. V shed 2 bases and J shed 6 bases, with 16 bases lying between them. This specimen belongs to a study of cytomegalovirus exposure and HLA in healthy donors. Study results and caveats: Associated with HLA alleles at 0.05 false discovery rate in a later analysis were approximately 17,000 TCR beta sequences.

Primers for the PCR totalled 60 Vbeta and 13 Jbeta. Libraries were prepared by immunoSEQ multiplex PCR; TCRdb keeps only in-frame clonotypes and omits some of them. The sample table includes about 140,000 clones. This chain connects TRBV6-5 to TRBJ2-2, with a possible D match to TRBD1 (5 bases). The source is a woman aged 18-29 years in good health and CMV-seronegative. Sequencing was done on a sample of PBMCs. The CDR3 DNA follows: TGTGCCAGCAGTTACCTTGGTGCAGGGTTGGCCGGGGAGCTGTTTTTT. This translates into CASSYLGAGLAGELFF.